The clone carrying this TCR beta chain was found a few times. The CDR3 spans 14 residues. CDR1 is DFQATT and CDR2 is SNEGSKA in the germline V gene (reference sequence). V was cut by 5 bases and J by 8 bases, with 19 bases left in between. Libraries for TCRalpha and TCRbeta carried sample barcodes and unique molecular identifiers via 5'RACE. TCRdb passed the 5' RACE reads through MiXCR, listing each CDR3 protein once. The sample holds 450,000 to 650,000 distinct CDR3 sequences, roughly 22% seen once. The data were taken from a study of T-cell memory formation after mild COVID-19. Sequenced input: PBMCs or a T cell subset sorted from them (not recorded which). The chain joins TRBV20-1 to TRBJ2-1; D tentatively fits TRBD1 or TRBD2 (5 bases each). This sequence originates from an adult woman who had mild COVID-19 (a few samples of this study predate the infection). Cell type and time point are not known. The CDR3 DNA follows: TGCAGTGCTTCGGGGCCAGACTACATCCATGAGCAGTTCTTC. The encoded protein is CSASGPDYIHEQFF.